The 26 T cell receptor beta chains below come from one sample, sequenced in a study of blood T cell repertoires in COVID-19. The table came from immunoSEQ multiplex PCR; TCRdb's copy has only in-frame clones and leaves some out. Found here are nearly 250,000 clones, about 84% of them singletons; the top ten hold around 2%. Input material: PBMCs or T cells enriched from blood (not recorded which). The receptors were sampled from a woman aged 50 to 60 who had recovered from COVID-19.

CDR3 coding DNA: TGTGCCAGCAGCTTGGGGCGGGCTGGGAATTCACCCCTCCACTTT. Protein product: CASSLGRAGNSPLHF. The chain joins TRBV5-4 to TRBJ1-6; no clear D. The germline CDR1 and CDR2 sequences are SGHNT and YYREEE (reference sequence). V shed 0 bases and J shed 7 bases, with 11 bases lying between them. The CDR3 runs 15 residues.

V is TRBV29-1 and J is TRBJ1-2; 9 nucleotides match TRBD1. Germline V lookup: CDR1 SQVTM, CDR2 ANQGSEA. The trim removed 0 bases at V and 3 bases at J, leaving 14 bases unmatched. The CDR3 extends over 18 amino acids. The CDR3: CSVEEARRRQGVDYGYTF. The CDR3 DNA reads TGCAGCGTTGAAGAGGCGCGGCGCAGACAGGGGGTCGACTATGGCTACACCTTC.

This clone was counted only a few times. The chain uses TRBV11-1 and TRBJ2-7; TRBD1 might be the D (6 bases). The CDR3 is 14 residues long. The germline CDR1 and CDR2 sequences are SGHAT and FQDESV (reference sequence). V lost 5 bases, J lost 1 base, and 12 bases lay in between. The CDR3 is CASSAGQRSYEQYF. The CDR3, as DNA: TGTGCCAGCAGCGCAGGACAGCGATCCTACGAGCAGTACTTC.

The genes are TRBV19 and TRBJ1-1; 9 bases are shared with TRBD1. The CDR3 covers 17 residues. Unmatched junction bases numbered 8, after V lost 3 bases and J lost 0 bases. The germline CDR1 and CDR2 sequences are LNHDA and SQIVND (reference sequence). CDR3 in DNA: TGTGCCAGTAGTATGGTGGGACAGGGCAATTTGAACACTGAAGCTTTCTTT. It specifies CASSMVGQGNLNTEAFF. The entire variable domain, with the rest obtained from reference TRBV19 and TRBJ1-1, is as follows: DGGITQSPKYLFRKEGQNVTLSCEQNLNHDAMYWYRQDPGQGLRLIYYSQIVNDFQKGDIAEGYSVSREKKESFPLTVTSAQKNPTAFYLCASSMVGQGNLNTEAFFGQGTRLTVV.

The chain combines TRBV4-1 with TRBJ1-5; a weak D match, TRBD1 (5 bases). Trimming shortened V by 4 bases and J by 2 bases, and 12 bases separated the two germline ends. The CDR3 has 15 residues. Germline assignment: CDR1 MGHRA and CDR2 YSYEKL. This CDR3 is CASSLTGSGNQPQHF. The CDR3 bases are TGCGCCAGCAGCCTTACAGGTAGTGGCAATCAGCCCCAGCATTTT.

This clone was recorded once. The J gene is TRBJ1-1, the V gene TRBV12-3 or TRBV12-4, with 8 bases fitting TRBD1. This CDR3 contains 13 residues. After removal of 6 bases from V and 5 bases from J, the junction contained 5 bases not matched to a gene. In DNA, the CDR3 is TGTGCCAGCAGGGACAGGGTAAGAACTGAAGCTTTCTTT. It yields the protein CASRDRVRTEAFF.

This chain's CDR3 is CASRKREGLADTQYF. In nucleotides, the CDR3 is TGTGCCAGCAGAAAGAGGGAGGGCCTCGCAGATACGCAGTATTTT. The chain links TRBV3-1 (or the pseudogene TRBV3-2) to TRBJ2-3, with 7 bases that match TRBD2. The CDR3 is 15 amino acids. Germline lookup yields CDR1 LGHDT and CDR2 YNNKEL (reference sequence). After removal of 6 bases from V and 4 bases from J, the junction contained 10 bases not matched to a gene.

The J gene is TRBJ2-3, the V gene TRBV10-1, with D perhaps matching TRBD1 (6 bases). Trimming left V 2 bases short and J 2 bases short, with 11 bases between. The germline CDR1 and CDR2 sequences are WNHNN and SYGVQD (reference sequence). The CDR3 is made up of 15 amino acids. CDR3 bases: TGCGCCAGCAGTGAGAGACAGGTTTCCACAGATACGCAGTATTTT. This encodes CASSERQVSTDTQYF.

The CDR3, as DNA: TGTGCCTGGGGGGGACTAGGGTTGGGCGGTGAGCAGTTCTTC. It is translated as CAWGGLGLGGEQFF. The J gene is TRBJ2-1, the V gene TRBV30; 8 nucleotides match TRBD2. Germline-derived CDR1 and CDR2 are GTSNPN and SVGIG (reference sequence). The CDR3 has 14 residues. The V and J ends lost 5 bases and 9 bases, in that order; junction bases with no gene match: 12.

This clone was recorded only once. This chain uses TRBV5-4 with TRBJ1-1; D may be TRBD1 (5 bases). Germline V CDR1 and CDR2: SGHNT, YYREEE (reference sequence). Between the trimmed V and J ends, which lost 0 bases and 0 bases, there was a span of 6 bases. The CDR3 covers 14 residues. In DNA, the CDR3 is TGTGCCAGCAGCTTGGTACAGGTGAACACTGAAGCTTTCTTT. This encodes CASSLVQVNTEAFF.

The gene calls are TRBV7-6 and TRBJ2-2; D unclear. V was pared by 1 base and J by 0 bases, with 6 bases between. The CDR3 spans 15 residues. Germline lookup yields CDR1 SGHVS and CDR2 FNYEAQ. CDR3 residues: CASSLGGTNTGELFF. As DNA, the CDR3 is TGTGCCAGCAGCTTAGGAGGCACGAACACCGGGGAGCTGTTTTTT.

This rearrangement joins TRBV19 to TRBJ1-5; D unresolved. Trimming shortened V by 0 bases and J by 5 bases, and 8 bases separated the two germline ends. Per the germline V gene, CDR1 is LNHDA and CDR2 is SQIVND (reference sequence). The CDR3 is 14 residues long. The CDR3 DNA reads TGTGCCAGTAGTATAGATTCGGGAGATCAGCCCCAGCATTTT. Its translation is CASSIDSGDQPQHF. Supplemented by reference TRBV19 and TRBJ1-5, the full variable domain reads DGGITQSPKYLFRKEGQNVTLSCEQNLNHDAMYWYRQDPGQGLRLIYYSQIVNDFQKGDIAEGYSVSREKKESFPLTVTSAQKNPTAFYLCASSIDSGDQPQHFGDGTRLSIL.

The chain joins TRBV6-2 or TRBV6-3 to TRBJ2-7; 9 nucleotides match TRBD2. This CDR3 comprises 15 residues. Losses at the gene ends were 2 bases for V and 0 bases for J; bases not matched to a gene: 2. CDR1 and CDR2 (germline): MNHEY, SVGEGT. CDR3 DNA sequence: TGTGCCAGCAGTTACGGGCGGGGGGGCTCCTACGAGCAGTACTTC. Its translation: CASSYGRGGSYEQYF.

In nucleotides, the CDR3 is TGTGCCAGCAGCTCAGCCACAGGGTTGGGCTACACCTTC. It is translated as CASSSATGLGYTF. The rearrangement joins TRBV7-3 to TRBJ1-2; perhaps TRBD1 as D (6 bases). The length of the CDR3 is 13 residues. CDR1 and CDR2 (germline): SGHTA, FQGTGA. V lost 4 bases and J lost 8, with 14 bases in between.

The chain is built from TRBV19 and TRBJ1-5, with D perhaps TRBD1 (6 bases). CDR3 length: 14 amino acids. V lost 5 bases and J 7 bases, leaving 15 bases between the germline ends. Per the germline V gene, CDR1 is LNHDA and CDR2 is SQIVND (reference sequence). The CDR3 is CASSGSNRDQPQHF. DNA for the CDR3: TGTGCCAGTAGTGGATCCAACAGGGACCAGCCCCAGCATTTT.

This chain connects TRBV28 to TRBJ1-1, with 11 bases lining up with TRBD1. Germline V gives CDR1 MDHEN, CDR2 SYDVKM. CDR3 size: 15 residues. V trimming: 6 bases; J trimming: 4 bases; junction bases outside the gene matches: 7. CDR3 sequence: CASSRGDRGITEAFF. Written as DNA, the CDR3 is TGTGCCAGCAGCCGAGGGGACAGGGGGATCACTGAAGCTTTCTTT. The full variable domain, in which reference TRBV28 and TRBJ1-1 provide the parts outside the CDR3, is DVKVTQSSRYLVKRTGEKVFLECVQDMDHENMFWYRQDPGLGLRLIYFSYDVKMKEKGDIPEGYSVSREKKERFSLILESASTNQTSMYLCASSRGDRGITEAFFGQGTRLTVV.

The chain is built from TRBV5-1 and TRBJ2-5, with 8 positions matching TRBD1. The trim removed 4 bases at V and 3 bases at J, leaving 2 bases unmatched. CDR3 length: 13 residues. CDR1 SGHRS and CDR2 YFSETQ come from the germline V gene. The CDR3 sequence: CASSRTGKETQYF. The CDR3 region has the DNA TGCGCCAGCAGCCGGACAGGGAAAGAGACCCAGTACTTC.

This sequence joins TRBV28 and TRBJ1-4, with a weak D call TRBD1 (5 bases). V shed 7 bases and J shed 5 bases, with 14 bases lying between them. The CDR3 is made up of 14 amino acids. In germline, CDR1 is MDHEN, CDR2 SYDVKM. DNA for the CDR3: TGTGCCAGCACCCCGGGGGTGGGGAATGAAAAACTGTTTTTT. Protein: CASTPGVGNEKLFF.

The chain uses TRBV2 and TRBJ1-2, with D uncertain. Per the germline V gene, CDR1 is SNHLY and CDR2 is FYNNEI. V was clipped by 2 bases and J by 8 bases, with 12 bases between them. CDR3 length: 13 residues. For the CDR3, the DNA is TGTGCCAGCAGTGAATCGGGGTATGGAGGCTACACCTTC. Its translation: CASSESGYGGYTF.

The CDR3 loop reads CASSLGPGQGWKGYTF. The CDR3 bases are TGTGCCAGCAGCTTAGGCCCGGGACAGGGGTGGAAAGGCTACACCTTC. This sequence joins TRBV7-9 and TRBJ1-2, with 10 positions matching TRBD1. The CDR3 is made up of 16 amino acids. The germline V gene encodes CDR1 SEHNR and CDR2 FQNEAQ (reference sequence). V was pared by 1 base and J by 8 bases, with 10 bases of the junction left unmatched.

The rearrangement links TRBV2 to TRBJ1-4; D gene uncertain. With 6 bases removed from V and 8 bases from J, the gap between germline ends came to 13 bases. This CDR3 is 13 amino acids long. Per germline, CDR1 SNHLY and CDR2 FYNNEI. CDR3 DNA sequence: TGTGCCAGCAGGGTAAATTATGGCGAAAAACTGTTTTTT. Translated: CASRVNYGEKLFF.

This chain links TRBV27 with TRBJ2-1, with D perhaps matching TRBD2 (6 bases). The CDR3 is 15 amino acids. V lost 5 bases to trimming and J lost 7 bases, with 18 bases between them. The germline CDR1 and CDR2 sequences are MNHEY and SMNVEV (reference sequence). The CDR3 protein is CASSPYDVGRNEQFF. CDR3 nucleotides: TGTGCCAGCAGTCCCTACGATGTGGGGAGGAATGAGCAGTTCTTC.

The chain carries TRBV12-1 and TRBJ1-1; no DNA check was done on the table's D call, TRBD1. TRBV12-1 is classified as a pseudogene. The CDR3 consists of 19 residues. CDR3 bases: TGTGCCAGCAGCTTTTCCGAGGGAGACAGGGGTCCCATGAACACTGAAGCTTTCTTT. This translates into CASSFSEGDRGPMNTEAFF.

This chain uses TRBV11-2 with TRBJ1-3; D is undetermined. Germline loops: CDR1 SGHAT, CDR2 FQNNGV. There are 12 residues in the CDR3. The V end was cut by 5 bases, the J end by 4 bases, with 6 bases between. The CDR3 loop reads CASSQAGNTIYF. CDR3 DNA sequence: TGTGCCAGCAGCCAGGCCGGAAACACCATATATTTT.

The rearrangement joins TRBV4-1 to TRBJ2-3; TRBD1 might be the D (6 bases). The V end lost 0 bases, the J end lost 5 bases, and 15 bases lay between the germline ends. The CDR3 length is 16 residues. Germline CDR1 is MGHRA and CDR2 is YSYEKL. The CDR3 DNA reads TGCGCCAGCAGCCAAGATGACAGGCCCCGTGGAGATACGCAGTATTTT. Translation: CASSQDDRPRGDTQYF.

The V gene is TRBV30, the J gene TRBJ1-4; 9 bases match TRBD1. CDR3 length equals 13 residues. Trimming removed 1 base from V and 12 bases from J; junction bases left unmatched: 6. The V gene's germline CDR1 is GTSNPN and CDR2 SVGIG (reference sequence). The CDR3 DNA reads as TGTGCCTGGAGTGGGGGACAGGGCTTGGAACTGTTTTTT. Protein product: CAWSGGQGLELFF. The full variable domain, completed using reference TRBV30 and TRBJ1-4, is SQTIHQWPATLVQPVGSPLSLECTVEGTSNPNLYWYRQAAGRGLQLLFYSVGIGQISSEVPQNLSASRPQDRQFILSSKKLLLSDSGFYLCAWSGGQGLELFFGSGTQLSVL.